Shown below are 22 T cell receptor beta chains from a single sample sequenced in a study of CD8 T cells in Susac syndrome. Random hexamers were used to reverse transcribe the RNA input (roughly 0.5 to 1 ug). MiXCR, applied by TCRdb to the immunoSEQ multiplex PCR reads, yields one record per CDR3 protein. The sample records tens of thousands of distinct CDR3 sequences, about 95% being singletons. Material: CD8+ T cells from PBMCs. The origin of the receptors is a human donor with multiple sclerosis.

This clonotype was counted a single time. This sequence joins TRBV27 and TRBJ2-2; weak D call: TRBD1 (5 bases). The V end lost 3 bases, the J end lost 6 bases, and 17 bases lay between the germline ends. CDR3 length: 16 amino acids. Germline CDR1 MNHEY, CDR2 SMNVEV (reference sequence). As DNA, the CDR3 is TGTGCCAGCAGTTTCCCCGGACGGAAGGGGTCCGGGGAGCTGTTTTTT. Its protein is CASSFPGRKGSGELFF.

The chain couples TRBV19 to TRBJ1-1; the match to TRBD1 covers 8 bases. CDR3 length equals 14 residues. Unmatched junction bases numbered 12, after V lost 4 bases and J lost 11 bases. CDR1 is LNHDA, CDR2 SQIVND, per germline (reference sequence). CDR3 residues: CASSTTGAPGWAFF. The CDR3 nucleotides are TGTGCCAGTAGTACGACAGGGGCACCCGGATGGGCTTTCTTT.

The chain employs TRBV7-2 and TRBJ2-1; D is perhaps TRBD2 (6 bases). The germline V and J ends were trimmed by 8 bases and 8 bases, with 10 bases remaining between them. In germline, CDR1 is SGHTA, CDR2 FQGNSA. CDR3 length: 11 residues. This chain's CDR3 is CASAGGHEQFF. The CDR3 DNA follows: TGTGCCAGCGCCGGGGGTCATGAGCAGTTCTTC.

V and J are TRBV7-9 and TRBJ1-2; 10 bases match TRBD1. J gave up 6 bases and V 0 bases, and 1 base lay outside the gene matches. The CDR3 contains 14 residues. Germline values: CDR1 SEHNR, CDR2 FQNEAQ (reference sequence). CDR3 in DNA: TGTGCCAGCAGCTTAGCTGGACAGGGGGATGGCTACACCTTC. It encodes CASSLAGQGDGYTF.

The chain recombines TRBV6-5 with TRBJ1-1; D is possibly TRBD1 (6 bases). The CDR3 totals 14 residues. The V gene's germline CDR1 is MNHEY and CDR2 SVGAGI. The V end was cut by 5 bases, the J end by 1 base, with 11 bases between. The CDR3: CASSPNRENTEAFF. DNA of the CDR3: TGTGCCAGCAGTCCCAACAGGGAGAACACTGAAGCTTTCTTT.

The V gene is TRBV6-5, the J gene TRBJ1-2, with D possibly TRBD1 on 5 matching bases. Germline CDR1 is MNHEY and CDR2 is SVGAGI. V lost 0 bases and J 2 bases, leaving 10 bases between the germline ends. This CDR3 has 15 amino acids. The chain's CDR3 is CASSYSQDTNYGYTF. In DNA, the CDR3 is TGTGCCAGCAGTTACTCTCAGGACACAAACTATGGCTACACCTTC.

This clonotype was counted once. Written as DNA, the CDR3 is TGCGCCAGCAGCTTGTCTCCCAGGATGGGAAACACCATATATTTT. It codes for CASSLSPRMGNTIYF. The J gene is TRBJ1-3, the V gene TRBV5-1; D is unclear. The germline V gene encodes CDR1 SGHRS and CDR2 YFSETQ. The CDR3 is made up of 15 amino acids. V was pared by 1 base and J by 4 bases, with 12 bases between.

The genes are TRBV27 and TRBJ2-3, with D possibly being TRBD1 (6 bases). The germline V gene has CDR1 MNHEY and CDR2 SMNVEV (reference sequence). Trimming cost V 4 bases and J 2 bases, with 16 bases left between them. The CDR3 covers 16 residues. The chain's CDR3 is CASSSSGALVTDTQYF. DNA for the CDR3: TGTGCCAGCAGTTCATCAGGGGCGCTTGTCACAGATACGCAGTATTTT.

This chain connects TRBV6-2 or TRBV6-3 to TRBJ2-7; D is unclear. Looked up from germline, CDR1 is MNHEY and CDR2 is SVGEGT. V was trimmed by 5 bases and J by 0 bases, leaving 8 bases between them. The CDR3 extends over 13 amino acids. In nucleotides, the CDR3 is TGTGCCAGCAGTCCGACCCTCTCCTACGAGCAGTACTTC. Amino acid sequence: CASSPTLSYEQYF.

The genes are TRBV13 and TRBJ2-7; either TRBD1 or TRBD2 may supply D (5 bases each). Germline V gives CDR1 PRHDT, CDR2 FYEKMQ (reference sequence). This CDR3 comprises 14 residues. Between the trimmed V and J ends, which lost 5 bases and 7 bases, there was a span of 18 bases. This CDR3 is CASSHRDQAWEQYF. The CDR3 nucleotides read TGTGCCAGCAGCCACCGGGACCAAGCGTGGGAGCAGTACTTC. Full variable domain (rest looked up from reference TRBV13 and TRBJ2-7): AAGVIQSPRHLIKEKRETATLKCYPIPRHDTVYWYQQGPGQDPQFLISFYEKMQSDKGSIPDRFSAQQFSDYHSELNMSSLELGDSALYFCASSHRDQAWEQYFGPGTRLTVT.

This chain uses TRBV12-3 or TRBV12-4 with TRBJ2-7, with D possibly called TRBD1 or TRBD2 (5 bases each). The CDR3 runs to 13 residues. V was trimmed by 7 bases and J by 4 bases, leaving 14 bases between them. Here the CDR3 DNA reads TGTGCCAGCACGGGGACGGACCTTTACGAGCAGTACTTC. It yields the protein CASTGTDLYEQYF.

The chain carries TRBV9 and TRBJ1-3; 8 bases are shared with TRBD1. Germline loops: CDR1 SGDLS, CDR2 YYNGEE. The junction had 7 bases not matched to a gene; V was cut back by 2 bases and J by 6 bases. The CDR3 consists of 15 residues. The CDR3 nucleotides read TGTGCCAGCAGCGTCGGACAGGGAGGGACAAACACCATATATTTT. The encoded protein is CASSVGQGGTNTIYF. The full variable domain, rest sourced from reference TRBV9 and TRBJ1-3, is DSGVTQTPKHLITATGQRVTLRCSPRSGDLSVYWYQQSLDQGLQFLIQYYNGEERAKGNILERFSAQQFPDLHSELNLSSLELGDSALYFCASSVGQGGTNTIYFGEGSWLTVV.

The genes are TRBV4-1 and TRBJ2-1; TRBD2 matches at 13 bases. V shed 1 base and J 8 bases; nucleotides not matched to a gene: 8. CDR1 is MGHRA and CDR2 is YSYEKL in the germline V gene. CDR3 length: 17 residues. DNA of the CDR3: TGCGCCAGCAGCCAAGGGAGGACTAGCGGGAGTTCGGATGAGCAGTTCTTC. This translates into CASSQGRTSGSSDEQFF.

The J gene is TRBJ2-2, the V gene TRBV19; D unresolved. The V end lost 3 bases, the J end lost 4 bases, and 18 bases lay between the germline ends. The CDR3 covers 17 residues. Germline V CDR1 and CDR2: LNHDA, SQIVND (reference sequence). CDR3 sequence: CASSIPKGGPITGELFF. For the CDR3, the DNA is TGTGCCAGTAGTATCCCAAAGGGTGGGCCCATCACCGGGGAGCTGTTTTTT.

The chain carries TRBV7-9 and TRBJ1-1; D unclear. CDR1 and CDR2 (germline): SEHNR, FQNEAQ (reference sequence). The V end was cut by 4 bases, the J end by 8 bases, with 11 bases between. There are 12 residues in the CDR3. CDR3 loop: CASSSRLGEAFF. CDR3 DNA sequence: TGTGCCAGCAGCTCCCGGTTGGGGGAAGCTTTCTTT.

The CDR3 spells CASSQMGAEQFF. DNA of the CDR3: TGCGCCAGCAGCCAAATGGGGGCTGAGCAGTTCTTC. This chain joins TRBV4-1 and TRBJ2-1; possible D gene TRBD1, 6 bases. This CDR3 contains 12 residues. V lost 2 bases to trimming and J lost 9 bases, with 8 bases between them. Looked up from germline, CDR1 is MGHRA and CDR2 is YSYEKL.

V and J are TRBV6-2 or TRBV6-3 and TRBJ2-7; D remains unclear. CDR1 is MNHEY, CDR2 SVGEGT, per germline. Between the trimmed V and J ends, which lost 4 bases and 5 bases, there was a span of 9 bases. This CDR3 comprises 12 residues. CDR3 protein: CASSSLDHEQYF. In nucleotides, the CDR3 is TGTGCCAGCAGTTCTCTGGACCACGAGCAGTACTTC.

The rearrangement links TRBV2 to TRBJ1-3; the match to TRBD1 covers 9 bases. This CDR3 is 14 amino acids long. The germline V gene encodes CDR1 SNHLY and CDR2 FYNNEI. Trimming at V came to 7 bases and at J to 2 bases, leaving 3 bases not matched to a gene. The CDR3 is CASKDRGTGNTIYF. The CDR3 coding sequence is TGTGCCAGCAAGGACAGGGGCACTGGAAACACCATATATTTT. Filled out from reference TRBV2 and TRBJ1-3, the complete variable domain reads EPEVTQTPSHQVTQMGQEVILRCVPISNHLYFYWYRQILGQKVEFLVSFYNNEISEKSEIFDDQFSVERPDGSNFTLKIRSTKLEDSAMYFCASKDRGTGNTIYFGEGSWLTVV.

CDR3 DNA sequence: TGCGCCAGCAGCTTGGCCTACAACCAAGAGACCCAGTACTTC. Translating it yields CASSLAYNQETQYF. The chain joins TRBV5-1 to TRBJ2-5; no clear D. V was shortened by 0 bases and J by 0 bases, with 6 bases between the two germline ends. This CDR3 spans 14 amino acids. Looked up from germline, CDR1 is SGHRS and CDR2 is YFSETQ.

The gene calls are TRBV2 and TRBJ2-5; D ambiguous. The CDR3 is 12 amino acids. Germline CDR1 reads SNHLY; CDR2 reads FYNNEI. Trimming took 8 bases from V and 1 from J, leaving 8 bases between them. CDR3 DNA: TGTGCCAGCTTGTGGCGCCAAGAGACCCAGTACTTC. Its translation is CASLWRQETQYF.

The V and J genes are TRBV4-3 and TRBJ2-3, with 11 bases lining up with TRBD2. Trimming removed 4 bases from V and 4 bases from J; junction bases left unmatched: 13. Germline V lookup: CDR1 LGHNA, CDR2 YSLEER. The CDR3 totals 18 residues. CDR3 sequence reads: CASSPRASGGPEADTQYF. As DNA, the CDR3 is TGCGCCAGCAGCCCGAGGGCTAGCGGGGGGCCGGAGGCAGATACGCAGTATTTT.

This chain uses TRBV5-4 with TRBJ2-1, with D possibly being TRBD1 or TRBD2 (5 bases each). The CDR3 is made up of 16 amino acids. V lost 0 bases, J lost 5 bases, and 15 bases lay in between. The germline V gene encodes CDR1 SGHNT and CDR2 YYREEE (reference sequence). Here the CDR3 reads CASSLAEGPRDNEQFF. CDR3 nucleotides: TGTGCCAGCAGCTTGGCCGAGGGGCCTCGAGACAATGAGCAGTTCTTC.